This T cell receptor beta chain was sequenced for a study of blood T cell repertoires in COVID-19. Study-level information: Samples representing acute and convalescent COVID-19 were sourced from the United States, Italy and Spain. Sources were T cells, B-cell-depleted T cells, or PBMCs; the material itself was cDNA or gDNA.

Assay: immunoSEQ multiplex PCR; the TCRdb copy retains only in-frame clones and omits some. The data show approximately 100,000 clones, about 91% seen once. V lost 10 bases and J 1 base, leaving 18 bases between the germline ends. Germline assignment: CDR1 MDHEN and CDR2 SYDVKM. The CDR3 is 15 residues long. The chain joins TRBV28 to TRBJ2-3; a weak D match, TRBD2 (7 bases). The sample consisted of peripheral blood. This TCR came from a woman older than 75 with active COVID-19. The CDR3 here is CATQHRGGRTDTQYF. CDR3 nucleotides: TGTGCCACGCAACATAGGGGGGGCCGCACAGATACGCAGTATTTT.